This T cell receptor beta chain was sequenced in a study of shared clonotypes between healthy human individuals. Study in general: The cohort comprised a couple of women and a few men. Their ages spanned 18 to 49 years. CD4 naive and memory got three plates each, CD8 naive two, CD8 memory one.

CD8 cells regarded as naive lacked CD45RO, were positively chosen for CCR7, and omitted terminally differentiated effector memory CD45RA+ cells. The donors were adults (healthy and HIV-negative) with no recent acute infections or vaccinations. The length of the CDR3 is 13 residues. Germline-derived CDR1 and CDR2 are MNHNY and SVGAGI (reference sequence). V lost 4 bases to trimming and J lost 8 bases, with 14 bases between them. Per the original data handling: As immunoSEQ supplied junction-only sequences (without quality scores), filtering differed. The table came from immunoSEQ multiplex PCR; TCRdb's copy has only in-frame clones and leaves some out. The D gene and trimming were derived from the DNA, and the V and J assignments and clone size from that table. The sample yields some 2,100,000 clones, approximately 94% seen once.

The chain has TRBV6-6 and TRBJ1-2, with D maybe TRBD1 (5 bases). Material for sequencing was naive CD8+ T cells from PBMCs. The clonotype was recovered from a man aged 18 to 30 in good health. Some clones in this sample may be carry-over from other donors' samples. Here the CDR3 DNA reads TGTGCCAGCAGTTTCCCGGACATTGCAGGCTACACCTTC. This gives the protein CASSFPDIAGYTF.